This T cell receptor beta chain was profiled in a study of STAT3 mutations in large granular lymphocyte leukemia. V dropped 5 bases and J dropped 8 bases, with 12 bases sitting between them. The germline V gene has CDR1 KGHSH and CDR2 LQKENI. The CDR3 has 12 residues. Average productive template count per sample was about 44,000. Measured with immunoSEQ multiplex PCR; TCRdb has only the in-frame clones, and not every one. The table lists under 1,500 clones, about 2.5% of them singletons. This clone occurred a few times. Its antigen is as yet unknown. Study-wide results and caveats: A small but highly pathogenic clone may have been missed. In several patients, dominant TCR clone burden exceeded STAT3 mutant burden, suggesting STAT3 mutation arose secondarily. Every T-LGLL patient had at least one immunodominant TCRbeta clonotype.

The chain recombines TRBV18 with TRBJ1-2, with D possibly matching TRBD1 (6 bases). The TCR was taken from a human donor with T large granular lymphocyte leukemia. Some clones in this sample may be carry-over from other donors' samples. The material sequenced was PBMCs. Written as DNA, the CDR3 is TGTGCCAGCTCAGCGGGGGCGGGCGGCTACACCTTC. Protein product: CASSAGAGGYTF. The full variable domain, completed using reference TRBV18 and TRBJ1-2, is NAGVMQNPRHLVRRRGQEARLRCSPMKGHSHVYWYRQLPEEGLKFMVYLQKENIIDESGMPKERFSAEFPKEGPSILRIQQVVRGDSAAYFCASSAGAGGYTFGSGTRLTVV.